This T cell receptor (beta chain) stems from a study of Graves' ophthalmopathy and Graves' hyperthyroidism. Study conclusions and caveats: The study's model predicted ophthalmopathy progression at approximately 70% sensitivity and 72.22% specificity.

On this clonotype itself: Its cognate antigen is unknown.

The CDR3 spans 15 residues. Germline V gene data show CDR1 as DFQATT and CDR2 as SNEGSKA (reference sequence). Trimming took 1 base from V and 0 from J; bases not matched to a gene: 2. RNA transcripts provided the template for amplifying TCR beta CDR3 regions. A first-round RT-PCR used HTBI primers, followed by a second-round multiplex PCR. From the multiplex PCR reads, TCRdb called clonotypes with MiXCR, one entry per CDR3 protein. Of about 39,000 distinct CDR3 sequences listed, around half are singletons. Input material: peripheral blood. The V and J genes are TRBV20-1 and TRBJ1-5; 8 positions match TRBD1. The receptor was isolated from an adult woman with stable Graves' hyperthyroidism. The CDR3 DNA reads as TGCAGTGCTAGAGCGACAGGGGATAGCAATCAGCCCCAGCATTTT. This encodes CSARATGDSNQPQHF.